The rows below give T cell receptor beta chains drawn from one sample of a study of blood T cell repertoires in COVID-19. Assay: immunoSEQ multiplex PCR; the TCRdb copy retains only in-frame clones and omits some. Of 360,000 or so clones in the sample, roughly 87% were seen once. The sample consisted of PBMCs or T cells enriched from blood (not recorded which). The receptor set was obtained from a woman under 40 who had recovered from COVID-19. Both conserved end residues are trimmed from each CDR3.

TRBJ2-5 | TRBV27 | ASSLGTSGETQY
TRBJ2-1 | TRBV24-1 | ATSDVIAGGNNEQF
TRBJ2-1 | TRBV5-1 | ASSSRTGSNEQF
TRBJ1-5 | TRBV27 | ASSLGPGYVGQPQH
TRBJ2-7 | TRBV18 | ASGTSQGEQY
TRBJ2-7 | TRBV4-1 | ASSQNPGQDYEQY
TRBJ2-5 | TRBV4-1 | ASSHSGEGQQETQY
TRBJ2-7 | TRBV11-2 | ASGKRQTYEQY
TRBJ1-1 | TRBV28 | ASSSGTGYVVTEAF
TRBJ1-2 | TRBV5-4 | ASSLRGGEFYGYT
TRBJ2-7 | TRBV7-9 | ASSLDQGSWY
TRBJ2-7 | TRBV5-4 | ASSPSGGSSYEQY
TRBJ2-5 | TRBV18 | ASSVGTGESETQY
TRBJ2-7 | TRBV4-1 | ASSQNRDSYEQY
TRBJ2-1 | TRBV11-2 | ASSILAGGPYNEQF
TRBJ2-2 | TRBV28 | ASASPGLAGDGDTGELF
TRBJ2-1 | TRBV10-3 | AISDRDGGVNEQF
TRBJ1-1 | TRBV6-5 | ALNMRGAEAF
TRBJ2-1 | TRBV18 | ASSPSGRADNEQF
TRBJ2-1 | TRBV7-9 | ASSQGAGDEDEQF
TRBJ2-1 | TRBV11-2 | ASSLGTAYNEQF
TRBJ1-2 | TRBV9 | ASSGGHPNYGYT
TRBJ2-3 | TRBV7-9 | ASSPRVGRDNTDTQY
TRBJ2-7 | TRBV7-9 | ASSHKTDSPTYEQY
TRBJ1-1 | TRBV7-9 | ASSLVGRRGLGTEAF
TRBJ2-1 | TRBV5-5 | ASHLAGALNEQF
TRBJ1-6 | TRBV7-2 | ASAGNSPLH
TRBJ2-7 | TRBV14 | ASSPHIGDSSYEQY
TRBJ2-5 | TRBV7-2 | ASSLAQGGGRKTQY
TRBJ2-7 | TRBV7-9 | ASSLETGAGYEQY
TRBJ2-1 | TRBV24-1 | ATSEGVNEQF
TRBJ1-1 | TRBV7-7 | ASSKTENTEAF
TRBJ2-7 | TRBV5-1 | ASSLGTGLSYEQY
TRBJ2-2 | TRBV6-1 | ASSEGSGRLAGELF
TRBJ1-4 | TRBV27 | ASTSPGFNEKLF
TRBJ1-1 | TRBV28 | ASSFEGGTEAF
TRBJ2-2 | TRBV25-1 | ASSAGTSGAGELF
TRBJ2-5 | TRBV28 | ASGRQAGLQTQY
TRBJ2-7 | TRBV12-5 | ASGPWGTGGNEQY
TRBJ2-2 | TRBV9 | ASSVDVGANTGELF
TRBJ2-7 | TRBV27 | ASSSLQTYEQY
TRBJ2-1 | TRBV28 | ASKIQGGEQF
TRBJ2-3 | TRBV2 | ASSRSNRDTQY
TRBJ1-2 | TRBV7-9 | ASSLGEDGYT
TRBJ1-6 | TRBV10-3 | AMSGTGNSPLH
TRBJ1-6 | TRBV2 | ASTGGSSYNSPLH
TRBJ1-3 | TRBV7-3 | ASSRQGGTGNTIY
TRBJ2-7 | TRBV12-3/TRBV12-4 | ASSSGGSYEQY
TRBJ1-5 | TRBV7-9 | ASSLTGNQPQH
TRBJ1-1 | TRBV7-9 | ASSFGQDTEAF